This entry describes one TCR beta chain. Its antigen remains unidentified. The data stem from a study of T cells and Merkel cell carcinoma outcomes. This table comes from immunoSEQ multiplex PCR, and its TCRdb copy is limited to in-frame clones, with some not included. The table includes roughly 15,000 clones, more than 80% detected once. This CDR3 contains 14 residues. V shed 6 bases, J shed 5 bases, and the junction held 6 bases outside the gene matches. Germline assignment: CDR1 SGHVS and CDR2 FNYEAQ. Findings and limits, study-wide: Repertoire plus T-cell density reportedly predicted Merkel cell carcinoma outcomes.

Sequencing input: tumor tissue from Merkel cell carcinoma. The TCR comes from a human donor with Merkel cell carcinoma. This chain links TRBV7-6 with TRBJ2-5; TRBD2 matches at 10 bases. The CDR3 spells CASRGAGGVETQYF. The DNA of the CDR3 is TGTGCCAGCAGAGGAGCGGGAGGGGTGGAGACCCAGTACTTC.